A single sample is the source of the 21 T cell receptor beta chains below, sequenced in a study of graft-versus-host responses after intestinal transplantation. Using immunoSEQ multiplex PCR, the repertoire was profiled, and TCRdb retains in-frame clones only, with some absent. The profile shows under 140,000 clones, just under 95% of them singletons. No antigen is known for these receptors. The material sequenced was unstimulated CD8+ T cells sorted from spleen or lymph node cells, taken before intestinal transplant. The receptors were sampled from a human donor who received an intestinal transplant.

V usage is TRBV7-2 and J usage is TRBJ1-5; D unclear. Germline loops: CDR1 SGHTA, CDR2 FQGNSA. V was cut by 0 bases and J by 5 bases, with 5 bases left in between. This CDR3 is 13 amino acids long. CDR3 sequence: CASSLASYQPQHF. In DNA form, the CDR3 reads TGTGCCAGCAGCTTAGCCTCCTATCAGCCCCAGCATTTT.

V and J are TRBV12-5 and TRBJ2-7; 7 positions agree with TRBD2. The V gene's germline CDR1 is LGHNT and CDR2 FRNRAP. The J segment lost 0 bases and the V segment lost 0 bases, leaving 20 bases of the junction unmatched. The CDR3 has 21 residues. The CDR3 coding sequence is TGTGCTAGTGGTTTGGTATTTGGACTAGTCGGCCCCCGTGTTCGCTCCTACGAGCAGTACTTC. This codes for CASGLVFGLVGPRVRSYEQYF.

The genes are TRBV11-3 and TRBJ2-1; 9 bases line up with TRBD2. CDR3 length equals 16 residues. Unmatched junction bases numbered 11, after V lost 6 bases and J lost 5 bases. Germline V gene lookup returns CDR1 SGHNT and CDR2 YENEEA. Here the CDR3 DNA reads TGTGCCAGCAGTTCCAGGGCGGGAGGGCCCGACAATGAGCAGTTCTTC. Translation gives CASSSRAGGPDNEQFF.

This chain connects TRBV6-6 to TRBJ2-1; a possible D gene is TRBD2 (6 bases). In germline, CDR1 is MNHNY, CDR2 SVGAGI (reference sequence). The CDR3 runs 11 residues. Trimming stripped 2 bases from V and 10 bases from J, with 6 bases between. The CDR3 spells CASSYAGEQFF. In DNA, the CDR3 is TGTGCCAGCAGTTACGCGGGGGAGCAGTTCTTC.

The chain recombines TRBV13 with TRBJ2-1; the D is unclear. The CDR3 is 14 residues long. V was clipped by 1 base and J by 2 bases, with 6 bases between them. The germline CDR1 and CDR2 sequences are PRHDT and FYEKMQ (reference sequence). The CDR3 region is CASSLVQTYNEQFF. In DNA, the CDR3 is TGTGCCAGCAGCTTAGTACAGACCTACAATGAGCAGTTCTTC.

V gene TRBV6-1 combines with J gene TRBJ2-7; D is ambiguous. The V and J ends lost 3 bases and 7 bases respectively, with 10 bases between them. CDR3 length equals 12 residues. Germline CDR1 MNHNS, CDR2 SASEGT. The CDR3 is CASSDRLGEQYF. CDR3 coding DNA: TGTGCCAGCAGTGACAGGCTGGGGGAGCAGTACTTC.

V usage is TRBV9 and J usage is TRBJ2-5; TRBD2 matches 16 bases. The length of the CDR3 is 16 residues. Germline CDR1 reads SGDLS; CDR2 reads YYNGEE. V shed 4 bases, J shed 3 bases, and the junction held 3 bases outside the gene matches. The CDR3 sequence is CASSFGTSGREETQYF. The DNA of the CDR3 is TGTGCCAGCAGCTTCGGGACTAGCGGGAGGGAAGAGACCCAGTACTTC.

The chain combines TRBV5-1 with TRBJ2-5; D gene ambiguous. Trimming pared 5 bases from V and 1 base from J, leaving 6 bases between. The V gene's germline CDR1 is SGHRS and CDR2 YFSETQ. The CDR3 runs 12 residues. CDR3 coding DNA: TGCGCCAGCAGACAGCCCCAAGAGACCCAGTACTTC. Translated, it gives CASRQPQETQYF.

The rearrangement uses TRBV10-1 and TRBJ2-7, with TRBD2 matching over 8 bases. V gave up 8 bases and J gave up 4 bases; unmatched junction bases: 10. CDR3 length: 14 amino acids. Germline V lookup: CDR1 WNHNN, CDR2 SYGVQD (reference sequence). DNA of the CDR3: TGCGCCAGCCCCGGGGGGGACTACTCGTACGAGCAGTACTTC. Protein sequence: CASPGGDYSYEQYF.

The CDR3 nucleotides read TGTGCCAGCAGCTTAGGAGGGGGGGACGAGCAGTACTTC. Translating it yields CASSLGGGDEQYF. V and J are TRBV7-3 and TRBJ2-5, with TRBD2 as a possible D gene (7 bases). The assigned J gene may be wrong: the sequence end matches TRBJ2-7 better. The CDR3 is made up of 13 amino acids. CDR1 and CDR2 from the germline V gene are SGHTA and FQGTGA.

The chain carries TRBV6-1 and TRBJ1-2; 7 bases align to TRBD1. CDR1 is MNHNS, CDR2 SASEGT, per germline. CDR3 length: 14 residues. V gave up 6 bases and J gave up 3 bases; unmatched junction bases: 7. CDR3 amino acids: CASREGAVYYGYTF. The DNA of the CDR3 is TGTGCCAGCAGGGAGGGGGCGGTGTACTATGGCTACACCTTC.

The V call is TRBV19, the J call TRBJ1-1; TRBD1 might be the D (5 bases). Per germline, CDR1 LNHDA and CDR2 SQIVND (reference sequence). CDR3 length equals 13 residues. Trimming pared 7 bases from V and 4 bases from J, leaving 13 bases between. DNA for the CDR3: TGTGCCAGTACCGACCCTGGGGGCACTGAAGCTTTCTTT. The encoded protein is CASTDPGGTEAFF.

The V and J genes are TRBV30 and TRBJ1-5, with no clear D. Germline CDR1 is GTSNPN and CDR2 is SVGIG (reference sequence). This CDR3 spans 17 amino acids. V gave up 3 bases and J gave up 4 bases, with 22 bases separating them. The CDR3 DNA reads TGTGCCTGGAGAGATCGATCCGGGCTTAGCGAAAATCAGCCCCAGCATTTT. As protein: CAWRDRSGLSENQPQHF. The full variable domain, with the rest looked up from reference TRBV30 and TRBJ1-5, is SQTIHQWPATLVQPVGSPLSLECTVEGTSNPNLYWYRQAAGRGLQLLFYSVGIGQISSEVPQNLSASRPQDRQFILSSKKLLLSDSGFYLCAWRDRSGLSENQPQHFGDGTRLSIL.

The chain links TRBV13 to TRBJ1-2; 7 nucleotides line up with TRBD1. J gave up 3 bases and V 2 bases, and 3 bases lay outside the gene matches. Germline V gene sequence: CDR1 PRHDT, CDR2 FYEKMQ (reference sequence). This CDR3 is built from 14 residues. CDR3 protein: CASSLTGVDYGYTF. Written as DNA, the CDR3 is TGTGCCAGCAGCTTAACAGGGGTGGACTATGGCTACACCTTC.

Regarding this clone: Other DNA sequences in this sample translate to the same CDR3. In DNA, the CDR3 is TGTGCCAGTAGTTGGGGGGTGAACACTGAAGCTTTCTTT. It codes for CASSWGVNTEAFF. The chain has TRBV19 and TRBJ1-1; TRBD1 is a possible D gene (5 bases). The CDR3 runs 13 residues. Germline lookup yields CDR1 LNHDA and CDR2 SQIVND (reference sequence). Trimming removed 5 bases at V and 0 bases at J, with 7 bases between.

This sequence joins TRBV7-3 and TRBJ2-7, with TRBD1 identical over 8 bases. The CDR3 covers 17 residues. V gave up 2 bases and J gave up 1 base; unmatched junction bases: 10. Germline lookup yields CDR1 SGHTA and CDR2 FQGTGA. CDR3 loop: CASSLGPRQGASYEQYF. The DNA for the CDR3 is TGTGCCAGCAGCTTAGGGCCAAGGCAGGGGGCATCCTACGAGCAGTACTTC.

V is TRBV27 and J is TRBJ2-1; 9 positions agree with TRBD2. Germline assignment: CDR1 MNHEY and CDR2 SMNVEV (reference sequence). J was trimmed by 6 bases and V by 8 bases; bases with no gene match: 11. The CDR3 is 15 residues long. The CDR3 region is CASATRSGRTNEQFF. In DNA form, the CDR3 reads TGTGCCAGCGCAACCAGAAGCGGGAGGACCAATGAGCAGTTCTTC.

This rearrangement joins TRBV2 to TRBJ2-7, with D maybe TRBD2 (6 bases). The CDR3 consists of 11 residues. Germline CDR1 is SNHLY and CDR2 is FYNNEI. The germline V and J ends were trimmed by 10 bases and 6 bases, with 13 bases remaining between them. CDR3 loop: CAILLGGEQYF. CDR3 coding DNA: TGTGCCATCCTTCTGGGGGGCGAGCAGTACTTC.

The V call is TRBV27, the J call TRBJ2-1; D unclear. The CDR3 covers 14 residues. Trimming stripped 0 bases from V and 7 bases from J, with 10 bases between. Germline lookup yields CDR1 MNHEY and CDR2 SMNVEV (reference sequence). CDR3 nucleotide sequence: TGTGCCAGCAGTTTATCCAGCTTTACAAATGAGCAGTTCTTC. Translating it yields CASSLSSFTNEQFF.

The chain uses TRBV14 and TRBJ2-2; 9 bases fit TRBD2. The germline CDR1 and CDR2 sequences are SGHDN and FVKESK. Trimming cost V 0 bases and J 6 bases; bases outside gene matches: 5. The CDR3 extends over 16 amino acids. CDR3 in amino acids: CASSQDQLAGPGELFF. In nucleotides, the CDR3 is TGTGCCAGCAGCCAAGATCAACTAGCGGGCCCCGGGGAGCTGTTTTTT.

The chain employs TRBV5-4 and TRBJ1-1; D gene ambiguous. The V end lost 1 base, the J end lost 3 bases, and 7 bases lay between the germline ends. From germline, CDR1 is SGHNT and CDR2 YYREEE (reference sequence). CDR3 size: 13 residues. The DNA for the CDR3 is TGTGCCAGCAGCTTGCCAGATCACACTGAAGCTTTCTTT. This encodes CASSLPDHTEAFF.